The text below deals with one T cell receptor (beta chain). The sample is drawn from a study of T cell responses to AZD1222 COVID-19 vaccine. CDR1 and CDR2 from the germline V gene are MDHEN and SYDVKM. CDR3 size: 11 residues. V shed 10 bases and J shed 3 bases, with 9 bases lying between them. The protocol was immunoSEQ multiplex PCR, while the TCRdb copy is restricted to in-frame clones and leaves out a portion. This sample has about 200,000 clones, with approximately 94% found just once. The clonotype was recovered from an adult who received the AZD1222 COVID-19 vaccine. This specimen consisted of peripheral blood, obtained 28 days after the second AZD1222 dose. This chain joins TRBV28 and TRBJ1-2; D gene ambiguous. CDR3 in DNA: TGTGCCACTGACCGGGACTATGGCTACACCTTC. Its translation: CATDRDYGYTF.